Listed below are T cell receptor beta chains from one sample, sequenced in a study of blood T cell repertoires in COVID-19. The method was immunoSEQ multiplex PCR; TCRdb's version includes in-frame clones alone and lacks a portion of them. The data contain roughly 250,000 clones, under 95% of them singletons. What was sequenced was PBMCs or T cells enriched from blood (not recorded which). The receptors shown here come from a woman in her thirties or forties with acute COVID-19. Each CDR3 is given with its conserved first and last residue. D genes are given only for firm matches. Expanded clones are given a class, and other clones once, few, many or no size at all.

CDR3 protein,CDR3 DNA,J gene,D gene,V gene,clone size
CASSESTYEQYF,TGTGCCAGCAGTGAATCTACCTACGAGCAGTACTTC,TRBJ2-7,-,TRBV2,-
CASSLARTGQGGYTF,TGCGCCAGCAGCTTGGCTCGGACAGGCCAGGGGGGCTACACCTTC,TRBJ1-2,TRBD1,TRBV5-1,-
CASSSLAGDYNEQFF,TGTGCCAGCAGCTCACTAGCGGGTGATTACAATGAGCAGTTCTTC,TRBJ2-1,TRBD2,TRBV5-4,few
CASSLGPPRRSSYEQYF,TGTGCCAGCAGCTTAGGCCCACCCAGAAGAAGCTCCTACGAGCAGTACTTC,TRBJ2-7,-,TRBV11-2,-
CASTFANEKLFF,TGTGCCAGCACCTTCGCTAATGAAAAACTGTTTTTT,TRBJ1-4,-,TRBV12-3/TRBV12-4,-
CASSPGTSYEQYF,TGTGCCAGCAGCCCTGGGACAAGCTACGAGCAGTACTTC,TRBJ2-7,-,TRBV7-9,-
CASSQDSSGKAYEQYF,TGCGCCAGCAGCCAAGATTCCAGCGGGAAGGCCTACGAGCAGTACTTC,TRBJ2-7,TRBD2,TRBV4-1,once
CASSFSGDGELFF,TGCGCCAGCAGCTTCTCAGGGGACGGGGAGCTGTTTTTT,TRBJ2-2,-,TRBV5-1,-
CASSMAGTGRTNEQFF,TGTGCCAGCAGCATGGCGGGGACAGGGAGAACCAATGAGCAGTTCTTC,TRBJ2-1,TRBD1,TRBV5-4,once
CASSLAGGREEKLFF,TGTGCCAGCAGCTTAGCCGGGGGGCGGGAAGAAAAACTGTTTTTT,TRBJ1-4,-,TRBV7-9,once
CASSLAVNTEAFF,TGTGCCAGCAGTTTGGCAGTGAACACTGAAGCTTTCTTT,TRBJ1-1,-,TRBV28,few
CASYTGGANGYTF,TGTGCCAGCTACACAGGGGGCGCGAATGGCTACACCTTC,TRBJ1-2,TRBD1,TRBV2,-
CASSGGGLSTDTQYF,TGCGCCAGCAGCGGGGGCGGGTTAAGCACAGATACGCAGTATTTT,TRBJ2-3,-,TRBV5-1,-
CASSARGGAYNEQFF,TGTGCCAGCAGCGCCCGCGGGGGGGCCTACAATGAGCAGTTCTTC,TRBJ2-1,TRBD2,TRBV9,-
CASSPGLAGVSYEQYF,TGTGCCAGCTCACCCGGACTAGCGGGGGTAAGCTACGAGCAGTACTTC,TRBJ2-7,TRBD2,TRBV18,-
CASSTTSGSYNEQFF,TGTGCCAGCAGTACTACTAGCGGCTCCTACAATGAGCAGTTCTTC,TRBJ2-1,TRBD2,TRBV6-4,once
CASSVTSSGTDTQYF,TGTGCCAGCAGCGTCACTAGCTCCGGCACAGATACGCAGTATTTT,TRBJ2-3,-,TRBV9,-
CASSLIPGQAIEAFF,TGCGCCAGCAGCCTGATACCGGGACAGGCGATAGAAGCTTTCTTT,TRBJ1-1,TRBD1,TRBV5-1,-
CASTPTGGSGLVEAFF,TGTGCCAGCACCCCGACAGGGGGTTCTGGGCTCGTGGAAGCTTTCTTT,TRBJ1-1,TRBD1,TRBV28,-
CASKGEANTGELFF,TGTGCCAGTAAGGGAGAGGCGAACACCGGGGAGCTGTTTTTT,TRBJ2-2,-,TRBV19,-
CASSLGGVRYF,TGTGCCAGCAGTCTGGGGGGGGTGCGGTATTTT,TRBJ2-3,TRBD2,TRBV12-3/TRBV12-4,-
CASSQGLTINTGELFF,TGCGCCAGCAGCCAAGGGTTGACTATTAACACCGGGGAGCTGTTTTTT,TRBJ2-2,-,TRBV4-3,-
CASSTRRDRRNYGYTF,TGTGCCAGCAGTACACGCCGGGACAGAAGAAACTATGGCTACACCTTC,TRBJ1-2,TRBD1,TRBV28,-
CASSLTGSGANVLTF,TGTGCCAGTAGTCTGACAGGCTCTGGGGCCAACGTCCTGACTTTC,TRBJ2-6,-,TRBV19,-
CASSLLRDSNSPLHF,TGTGCCAGCAGCCTACTCCGGGACAGCAATTCACCCCTCCACTTT,TRBJ1-6,TRBD1,TRBV6-5,-
CASSLGQGTDTQYF,TGTGCCAGCAGCCTGGGACAGGGAACAGATACGCAGTATTTT,TRBJ2-3,TRBD1,TRBV28,-
CASSQSLTTSWGYEQYF,TGCGCCAGCAGTCAATCGTTAACGACTAGCTGGGGTTACGAGCAGTACTTC,TRBJ2-7,TRBD2,TRBV23-1,-
CASSREDTQYF,TGTGCCAGTTCAAGGGAGGATACGCAGTATTTT,TRBJ2-3,-,TRBV19,-
CASSRGLSYEQYF,TGTGCCAGCTCACGGGGACTATCCTACGAGCAGTACTTC,TRBJ2-7,TRBD2,TRBV18,-
CASKGGTAMNTEAFF,TGTGCCAGCAAAGGGGGTACAGCCATGAACACTGAAGCTTTCTTT,TRBJ1-1,-,TRBV28,-
CASSPGDRINEKLFF,TGTGCCAGCAGCCCAGGGGACCGGATAAATGAAAAACTGTTTTTT,TRBJ1-4,-,TRBV27,-
CASRTEIANSPLHF,TGTGCCAGTAGGACGGAGATAGCTAATTCACCCCTCCACTTT,TRBJ1-6,-,TRBV19,once
CASSLTGTGTYNEQFF,TGCGCCAGCAGCCTGACCGGGACAGGCACCTACAATGAGCAGTTCTTC,TRBJ2-1,TRBD1,TRBV5-1,-
CASSPPRGGEQYF,TGTGCCAGCTCACCACCACGGGGGGGCGAGCAGTACTTC,TRBJ2-7,TRBD2,TRBV18,-
CASSGGSGIQNEQFF,TGTGCCAGCAGCGGGGGGTCAGGAATCCAGAATGAGCAGTTCTTC,TRBJ2-1,-,TRBV7-2,few
CASSQLAGGAKNIQYF,TGTGCCAGCAGTCAGTTAGCGGGAGGAGCCAAAAACATTCAGTACTTC,TRBJ2-4,TRBD2,TRBV2,-
CASSSTLGAGGNTIYF,TGTGCCAGCAGCTCAACCCTGGGGGCAGGTGGAAACACCATATATTTT,TRBJ1-3,-,TRBV7-9,-
CASSLEVGQTNTEAFF,TGTGCCAGCAGCTTAGAAGTCGGACAAACAAACACTGAAGCTTTCTTT,TRBJ1-1,-,TRBV7-8,-
CASSRDRGSEKLFF,TGTGCCAGCAGTAGGGACAGGGGGAGTGAAAAACTGTTTTTT,TRBJ1-4,TRBD1,TRBV6-5,-
CASRNGGQANYGYTF,TGTGCCAGCAGGAACGGGGGACAGGCCAACTATGGCTACACCTTC,TRBJ1-2,TRBD1,TRBV2,once
CASSLDRKGGNTEAFF,TGCGCCAGCAGCTTGGATCGGAAAGGGGGGAACACTGAAGCTTTCTTT,TRBJ1-1,-,TRBV5-1,-
CATSDPNRGNTIYF,TGTGCCACCAGTGACCCTAACAGGGGAAACACCATATATTTT,TRBJ1-3,-,TRBV24-1,-
CAWSDTTGARYNEQFF,TGTGCCTGGAGTGATACGACAGGGGCCCGCTACAATGAGCAGTTCTTC,TRBJ2-1,TRBD1,TRBV30,-
CASSAHRDSNEQFF,TGTGCCAGCAGCGCGCATCGGGACTCCAATGAGCAGTTCTTC,TRBJ2-1,-,TRBV5-5,once
CAWSVGGSGANVLTF,TGTGCCTGGAGTGTGGGGGGGTCTGGGGCCAACGTCCTGACTTTC,TRBJ2-6,TRBD2,TRBV30,-
CASSQVVGTANTGELFF,TGTGCCAGCAGCCAAGTAGTGGGGACTGCGAACACCGGGGAGCTGTTTTTT,TRBJ2-2,-,TRBV3-1/TRBV3-2,-
CASSLETPGLAGEQYF,TGTGCCAGCAGCTTAGAAACCCCGGGACTAGCTGGTGAGCAGTACTTC,TRBJ2-7,TRBD2,TRBV7-9,-
CASSLRDRYNSPLHF,TGTGCCAGTAGTCTCCGGGACAGATATAATTCACCCCTCCACTTT,TRBJ1-6,TRBD1,TRBV19,-